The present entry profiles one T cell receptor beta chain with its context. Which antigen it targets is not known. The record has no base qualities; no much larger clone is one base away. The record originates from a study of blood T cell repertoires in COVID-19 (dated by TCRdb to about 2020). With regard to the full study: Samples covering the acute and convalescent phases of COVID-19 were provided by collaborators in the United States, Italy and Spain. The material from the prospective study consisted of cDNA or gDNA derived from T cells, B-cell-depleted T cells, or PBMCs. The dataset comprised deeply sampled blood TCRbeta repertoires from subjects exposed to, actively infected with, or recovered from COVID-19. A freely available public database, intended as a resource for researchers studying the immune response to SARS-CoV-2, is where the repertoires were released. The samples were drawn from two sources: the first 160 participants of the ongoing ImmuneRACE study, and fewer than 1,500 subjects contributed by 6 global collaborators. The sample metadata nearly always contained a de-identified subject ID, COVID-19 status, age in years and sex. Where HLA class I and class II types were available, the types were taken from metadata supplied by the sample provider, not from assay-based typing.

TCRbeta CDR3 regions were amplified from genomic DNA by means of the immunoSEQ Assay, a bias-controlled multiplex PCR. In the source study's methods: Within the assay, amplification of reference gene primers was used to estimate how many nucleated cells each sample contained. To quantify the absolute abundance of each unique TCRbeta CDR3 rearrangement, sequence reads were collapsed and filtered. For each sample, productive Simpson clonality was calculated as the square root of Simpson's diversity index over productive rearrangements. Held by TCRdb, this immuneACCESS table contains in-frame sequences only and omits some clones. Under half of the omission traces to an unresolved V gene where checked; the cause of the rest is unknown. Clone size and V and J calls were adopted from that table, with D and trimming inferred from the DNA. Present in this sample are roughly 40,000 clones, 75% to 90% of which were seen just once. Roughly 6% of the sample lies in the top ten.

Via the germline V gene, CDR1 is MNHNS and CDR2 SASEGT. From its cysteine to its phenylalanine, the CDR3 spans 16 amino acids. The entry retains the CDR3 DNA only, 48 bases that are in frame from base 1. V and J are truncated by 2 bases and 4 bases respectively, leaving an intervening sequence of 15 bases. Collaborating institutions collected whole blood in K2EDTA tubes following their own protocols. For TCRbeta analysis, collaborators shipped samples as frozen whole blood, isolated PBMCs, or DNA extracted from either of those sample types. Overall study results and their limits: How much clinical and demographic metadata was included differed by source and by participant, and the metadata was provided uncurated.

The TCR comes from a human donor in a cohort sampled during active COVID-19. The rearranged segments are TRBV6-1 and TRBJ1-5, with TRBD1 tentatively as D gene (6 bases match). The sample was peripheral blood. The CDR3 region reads CASSESRRGGNQPQHF. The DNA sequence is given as TGTGCCAGCAGTGAATCGAGAAGAGGGGGTAATCAGCCCCAGCATTTT.